Presented here are 5 T cell receptor beta chains from one specimen sequenced in a study of radiotherapy plus CTLA-4 blockade in lung cancer. Data came from immunoSEQ multiplex PCR; TCRdb stores just in-frame clones and leaves some out. The sample carries fewer than 85,000 clones, around nine tenths recorded once. The sequencing used peripheral blood, collected from a patient treated with radiotherapy plus ipilimumab. These receptors all stem from a human donor with non-small cell lung cancer who had stable disease on radiotherapy plus ipilimumab.

The chain employs TRBV11-2 and TRBJ1-6; D perhaps matches TRBD1 (5 bases). This CDR3 has 13 residues. Germline CDR1 SGHAT, CDR2 FQNNGV. Trimming pared 4 bases from V and 14 bases from J, leaving 15 bases between. The CDR3 DNA reads as TGTGCCAGCAGCTCCCGGGGCAGGGCCACCCTCCACTTT. This gives the protein CASSSRGRATLHF.

The chain recombines TRBV11-2 with TRBJ1-6; TRBD1 is a possible D gene (6 bases). Looked up from germline, CDR1 is SGHAT and CDR2 is FQNNGV. This CDR3 spans 15 amino acids. Trimming removed 0 bases at V and 7 bases at J, with 10 bases between. This chain's CDR3 is CASSLEQGINSPLHF. The CDR3 nucleotides are TGTGCCAGCAGCTTAGAACAGGGTATCAATTCACCCCTCCACTTT.

V gene TRBV10-1 combines with J gene TRBJ1-1; 8 nucleotides align to TRBD1. Germline V gene lookup returns CDR1 WNHNN and CDR2 SYGVQD (reference sequence). The CDR3 covers 15 residues. V dropped 5 bases and J dropped 0; count of bases not matched to a gene: 5. CDR3 sequence (DNA): TGCGCCAGCAGTACAGGGGGGAGGATGAACACTGAAGCTTTCTTT. Its translation is CASSTGGRMNTEAFF.

CDR3 coding DNA: TGTGCCAGCAGCTTAACTGCGGGCTACGAGCAGTACTTC. As protein: CASSLTAGYEQYF. The rearrangement uses TRBV7-3 and TRBJ2-7; D is possibly TRBD2 (5 bases). Trimming stripped 0 bases from V and 3 bases from J, with 6 bases between. Germline CDR1 SGHTA, CDR2 FQGTGA. The CDR3 contains 13 residues.

The chain uses TRBV5-1 and TRBJ2-7, with D maybe TRBD1 (6 bases). The CDR3 consists of 14 residues. V was pared by 4 bases and J by 3 bases, with 14 bases between. Germline loops: CDR1 SGHRS, CDR2 YFSETQ. The CDR3 DNA reads TGCGCCAGCAGCGAACCGGGACAAGTCTACGAGCAGTACTTC. Translated, it gives CASSEPGQVYEQYF.